These 26 T cell receptor beta chains share one sample of origin, sequenced in a study of vaccination and CD4 T cells after COVID-19. Treatment noted: approximately nine-day PBMC culture with coronavirus spike peptide pools or control peptides (ViraFEST assay). The unexposed donor's CD4+ T cells were collected before the COVID-19 pandemic (2011-2018). Their cognate antigens are unknown. Oncomine TCR Beta short-read sequencing was applied to DNA from cultured CD4+ T cells. After culture, CD4+ T cells served as the source for genomic DNA extraction. TCRdb called the PCR reads again in MiXCR, with one record for every CDR3 protein. Among 7,500 to 10,000 distinct CDR3 sequences listed, about 34% were seen once. Sequenced input: CD4+ T cells from blood, cultured in vitro. The receptors stem from a human donor in good health.

This clonotype was picked up a small number of times. The J gene is TRBJ2-7, the V gene TRBV6-1; D is unclear. The germline CDR1 and CDR2 sequences are MNHNS and SASEGT. V was trimmed by 4 bases and J by 2 bases, leaving 9 bases between them. CDR3 length: 13 amino acids. Written as DNA, the CDR3 is TGTGCCAGCAGTGTAGGGCCACCCTACGAGCAGTACTTC. Translation gives CASSVGPPYEQYF.

The chain carries TRBV7-4 and TRBJ1-2, with D possibly matching TRBD1 (6 bases). V lost 3 bases to trimming and J lost 4 bases, with 15 bases between them. The CDR3 is made up of 15 amino acids. The germline CDR1 and CDR2 sequences are SGHVT and SQSDAQ. CDR3 sequence reads: CASSFSHREGYGYTF. The CDR3 coding sequence is TGTGCCAGCAGCTTTTCCCACAGGGAGGGCTATGGCTACACCTTC.

Only a few counts were recorded for this clonotype. This chain connects TRBV29-1 to TRBJ2-5; 9 bases map to TRBD1. Germline loops: CDR1 SQVTM, CDR2 ANQGSEA. The CDR3 runs to 15 residues. Trimming at V came to 4 bases and at J to 5 bases, leaving 11 bases not matched to a gene. The CDR3 sequence: CSVGIHRGRGETQYF. The CDR3 DNA follows: TGCAGCGTTGGAATTCACAGGGGGCGGGGGGAGACCCAGTACTTC.

The chain joins TRBV24-1 to TRBJ2-2; D is tentatively TRBD1 or TRBD2 (5 bases each). Germline CDR1 is KGHDR and CDR2 is SFDVKD. The CDR3 contains 18 residues. The V and J ends lost 5 bases and 4 bases respectively, with 22 bases between them. The CDR3 here is CATSARVGREIVTGELFF. In nucleotides, the CDR3 is TGTGCCACCAGTGCGCGGGTGGGCAGGGAGATAGTCACCGGGGAGCTGTTTTTT.

The CDR3 DNA reads TGTGCCAGCAGTAGGGACAGGCAAGAGACCCAGTACTTC. It encodes CASSRDRQETQYF. The chain has TRBV6-2 or TRBV6-3 and TRBJ2-5; 8 bases are shared with TRBD1. V lost 5 bases, J lost 2 bases, and 1 base stayed unmatched. Looked up from germline, CDR1 is MNHEY and CDR2 is SVGEGT. The CDR3 loop spans 13 amino acids.

This clonotype was seen a few times. The V call is TRBV6-4, the J call TRBJ1-1; D gene uncertain. V lost 0 bases, J lost 1 base, and 3 bases lay in between. CDR3 length: 13 amino acids. Germline CDR1 MRHNA, CDR2 SNTAGT. This chain's CDR3 is CASSDSRNTEAFF. The DNA of the CDR3 is TGTGCCAGCAGTGACTCGAGGAACACTGAAGCTTTCTTT.

Relative to its sample, this clonotype is medium-sized. J is TRBJ1-5 and V is TRBV20-1; D gene unclear. Between the trimmed V and J ends, which lost 1 base and 0 bases, there was a span of 10 bases. The CDR3 loop spans 15 amino acids. The V gene's germline CDR1 is DFQATT and CDR2 SNEGSKA (reference sequence). The DNA for the CDR3 is TGCAGTGCTAGAGTCTCCGTTTCTAGCAATCAGCCCCAGCATTTT. It encodes CSARVSVSSNQPQHF.

The genes are TRBV5-1 and TRBJ2-7; 14 bases are a match to TRBD2. This CDR3 region has 16 residues. V lost 4 bases, J lost 3 bases, and 6 bases stayed unmatched. Germline CDR1 is SGHRS and CDR2 is YFSETQ. The CDR3 nucleotides are TGCGCCAGCAGCGCCAGACTAGCGGGAGGGATCTACGAGCAGTACTTC. This sequence encodes CASSARLAGGIYEQYF.

The CDR3 loop is CSASSGSGYEQYF. The CDR3 DNA sequence: TGCAGTGCTAGTAGCGGGAGCGGGTACGAGCAGTACTTC. The chain joins TRBV20-1 to TRBJ2-7, with TRBD2 matching over 9 bases. CDR3 length: 13 amino acids. Looked up from germline, CDR1 is DFQATT and CDR2 is SNEGSKA (reference sequence). The J segment lost 4 bases and the V segment lost 3 bases, leaving 4 bases of the junction unmatched.

The CDR3 DNA is TGTGCCAGCAGCCAGGGACTAGCGGACGAGCAGTACTTC. Translation: CASSQGLADEQYF. The chain uses TRBV5-6 and TRBJ2-7, with 11 nucleotides matching TRBD2. V shed 4 bases and J 5 bases; nucleotides not matched to a gene: 2. The germline CDR1 and CDR2 sequences are SGHDT and YYEEEE. The CDR3 consists of 13 residues.

This clonotype occurred a few times. The CDR3 DNA follows: TGCAGCGTTGACAGCCGGGGGATGTTCCATGGCTACACCTTC. This encodes CSVDSRGMFHGYTF. This sequence joins TRBV29-1 and TRBJ1-2; maybe TRBD1 (5 bases). Per the germline V gene, CDR1 is SQVTM and CDR2 is ANQGSEA. This CDR3 contains 14 residues. Trimming left V 3 bases short and J 6 bases short, with 17 bases between.

This clonotype was seen more than once but under ten times. This sequence joins TRBV21-1 and TRBJ2-3; the table's D call, TRBD1, was not checked against the DNA. TRBV21-1 is marked as a pseudogene. The CDR3 has 15 amino acids. CDR3 bases: TGTGCCAGCAGCAAAGTATCAGGGGGTCCAGATACGCAGTATTTT. It is translated as CASSKVSGGPDTQYF.

J is TRBJ2-5 and V is TRBV7-8; 10 bases agree with TRBD2. This CDR3 contains 19 residues. Germline trimming cut 1 base from V and 2 bases from J; bases unmatched to any gene: 13. Germline values: CDR1 SGHVS, CDR2 FQNEAQ. As DNA, the CDR3 is TGTGCCAGCAGCTTAGTGCGGGGGGCTAGCGGGGGATTTCAAGAGACCCAGTACTTC. This translates into CASSLVRGASGGFQETQYF.

By share, this clonotype counts as medium-sized (0.01 to 0.1%). The rearrangement links TRBV20-1 to TRBJ2-5, with no clear D. Germline V lookup: CDR1 DFQATT, CDR2 SNEGSKA (reference sequence). V was shortened by 1 base and J by 1 base, with 13 bases between the two germline ends. The CDR3 sequence is 15 residues long. The CDR3 DNA reads as TGCAGTGCTAGAGCCCGCGAGGCCAGCCAAGAGACCCAGTACTTC. Protein product: CSARAREASQETQYF.

This clonotype was seen only a few times. This rearrangement joins TRBV20-1 to TRBJ1-5; D remains unclear. This CDR3 contains 14 residues. In germline, CDR1 is DFQATT, CDR2 SNEGSKA (reference sequence). Trimming stripped 3 bases from V and 0 bases from J, with 9 bases between. CDR3 residues: CSASIDNSNQPQHF. The CDR3 DNA sequence: TGCAGTGCTAGCATCGATAATAGCAATCAGCCCCAGCATTTT.

The chain is built from TRBV10-3 and TRBJ2-1; D is tentatively TRBD1 or TRBD2 (5 bases each). Trimming removed 0 bases from V and 6 bases from J, with 9 bases in between. Germline V CDR1 and CDR2: ENHRY, SYGVKD. This CDR3 region has 14 residues. DNA for the CDR3: TGTGCCATCAGTGAGTCGGGGGTTAGCAATGAGCAGTTCTTC. Protein: CAISESGVSNEQFF.

This clonotype appeared a few times. The CDR3 region is CASSLSRGRGAHQPQHF. CDR3 sequence (DNA): TGTGCCAGCAGTTTATCCCGCGGCAGGGGAGCTCATCAGCCCCAGCATTTT. The rearrangement joins TRBV27 to TRBJ1-5; tentative D call: TRBD1 (6 bases). Per the germline V gene, CDR1 is MNHEY and CDR2 is SMNVEV (reference sequence). V dropped 0 bases and J dropped 5 bases, with 17 bases sitting between them. The CDR3 totals 17 residues.

V gene TRBV4-3 combines with J gene TRBJ2-7, with TRBD1 identical over 9 bases. The length of the CDR3 is 15 residues. V lost 3 bases, J lost 2 bases, and 5 bases stayed unmatched. Germline CDR1 is LGHNA and CDR2 is YSLEER. DNA of the CDR3: TGCGCCAGCAGCCATGGGACAGGGCCTCCCTACGAGCAGTACTTC. Protein sequence: CASSHGTGPPYEQYF.

The rearrangement joins TRBV19 to TRBJ2-6; no reliable D call. V gave up 1 base and J gave up 0 bases, with 4 bases separating them. Per the germline V gene, CDR1 is LNHDA and CDR2 is SQIVND (reference sequence). CDR3 length: 15 amino acids. CDR3 amino acids: CASSIGGSGANVLTF. The CDR3 region has the DNA TGTGCCAGTAGTATAGGGGGCTCTGGGGCCAACGTCCTGACTTTC.

A single count supports this clonotype. V gene TRBV7-3 combines with J gene TRBJ1-1; 10 bases fit TRBD1. V was pared by 4 bases and J by 5 bases, with 7 bases of the junction left unmatched. This CDR3 comprises 15 residues. Germline V gives CDR1 SGHTA, CDR2 FQGTGA. The CDR3 here is CASSSRQGAGTEAFF. The CDR3 coding sequence is TGTGCCAGCAGCTCCCGACAGGGGGCCGGGACTGAAGCTTTCTTT.

This clonotype was seen only a few times. The rearrangement links TRBV5-4 to TRBJ2-7; D assignment may be TRBD1 or TRBD2 (5 bases each). V lost 7 bases, J lost 4 bases, and 15 bases lay in between. This CDR3 has 13 residues. The germline CDR1 and CDR2 sequences are SGHNT and YYREEE (reference sequence). CDR3 protein: CASCRDEGYEQYF. The CDR3 DNA is TGTGCCAGCTGCCGGGACGAGGGTTACGAGCAGTACTTC.

V is TRBV30 and J is TRBJ2-1, with D hard to call. Germline assignment: CDR1 GTSNPN and CDR2 SVGIG (reference sequence). The CDR3 totals 13 residues. The V and J ends lost 1 base and 4 bases respectively, with 8 bases between them. CDR3 nucleotide sequence: TGTGCCTGGAGTGAGGGAATTTACAATGAGCAGTTCTTC. It encodes CAWSEGIYNEQFF.

The chain links TRBV7-9 to TRBJ1-1; D gene unclear. Germline V gives CDR1 SEHNR, CDR2 FQNEAQ (reference sequence). The CDR3 contains 14 residues. Trimming stripped 2 bases from V and 0 bases from J, with 7 bases between. Here the CDR3 reads CASSLLQMNTEAFF. CDR3 DNA: TGTGCCAGCAGCTTACTTCAGATGAACACTGAAGCTTTCTTT.

This clonotype was counted only a few times. This chain connects TRBV19 to TRBJ2-7; D may be TRBD2 (5 bases). Germline V gene sequence: CDR1 LNHDA, CDR2 SQIVND (reference sequence). The length of the CDR3 is 16 residues. The V gene lost 1 base and the J gene lost 4 bases, with 17 bases spanning the gap. This CDR3 reads CASSIGPGRGLYEQYF. CDR3 in DNA: TGTGCCAGTAGTATAGGCCCGGGAAGAGGTTTGTACGAGCAGTACTTC.

This chain's CDR3 is CASRAGRSYGNTIYF. The CDR3 DNA is TGTGCCAGTCGGGCGGGCAGGTCCTATGGAAACACCATATATTTT. This rearrangement joins TRBV19 to TRBJ1-3; no definite D call. Deletions cut 8 bases from V and 3 bases from J, with 17 bases between. The CDR3 is made up of 15 amino acids. Germline assignment: CDR1 LNHDA and CDR2 SQIVND (reference sequence).

The V call is TRBV30, the J call TRBJ1-2, with TRBD1 identical over 9 bases. CDR1 is GTSNPN and CDR2 is SVGIG in the germline V gene (reference sequence). The V gene end was trimmed by 2 bases and the J gene end by 4 bases; junction bases not matched to a gene: 5. CDR3 length: 14 amino acids. The CDR3 loop reads CAWSMGQGVYGYTF. The CDR3 DNA sequence: TGTGCCTGGAGTATGGGACAGGGCGTCTATGGCTACACCTTC.